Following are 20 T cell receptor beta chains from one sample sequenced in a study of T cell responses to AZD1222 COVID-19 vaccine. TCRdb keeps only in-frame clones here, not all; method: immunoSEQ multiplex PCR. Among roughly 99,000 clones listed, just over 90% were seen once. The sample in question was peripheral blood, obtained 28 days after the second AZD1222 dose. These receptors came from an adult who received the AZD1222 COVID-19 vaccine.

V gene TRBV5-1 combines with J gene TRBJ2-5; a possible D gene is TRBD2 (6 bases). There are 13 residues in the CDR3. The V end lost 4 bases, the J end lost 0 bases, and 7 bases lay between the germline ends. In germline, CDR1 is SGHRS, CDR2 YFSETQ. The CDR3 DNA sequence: TGCGCCAGCAGCAGGGACTACCAAGAGACCCAGTACTTC. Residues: CASSRDYQETQYF.

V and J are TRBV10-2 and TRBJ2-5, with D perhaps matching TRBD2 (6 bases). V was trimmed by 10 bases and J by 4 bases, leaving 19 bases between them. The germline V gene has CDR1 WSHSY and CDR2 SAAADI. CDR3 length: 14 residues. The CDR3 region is CATSGSPVGETQYF. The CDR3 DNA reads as TGCGCCACCTCCGGGAGCCCCGTGGGAGAGACCCAGTACTTC.

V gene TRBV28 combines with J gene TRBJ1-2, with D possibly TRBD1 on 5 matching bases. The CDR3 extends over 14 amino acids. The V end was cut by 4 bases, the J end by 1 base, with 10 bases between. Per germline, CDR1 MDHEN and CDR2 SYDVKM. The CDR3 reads CASSSSGINYGYTF. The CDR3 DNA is TGTGCCAGCAGTTCATCAGGGATTAACTATGGCTACACCTTC.

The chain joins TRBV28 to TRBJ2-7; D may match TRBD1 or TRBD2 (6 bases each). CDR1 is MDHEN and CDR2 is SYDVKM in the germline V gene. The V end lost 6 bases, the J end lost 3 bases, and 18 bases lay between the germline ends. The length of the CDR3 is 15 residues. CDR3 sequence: CASSQGRGSLYEQYF. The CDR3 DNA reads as TGTGCCAGCAGCCAGGGGCGGGGATCCCTCTACGAGCAGTACTTC.

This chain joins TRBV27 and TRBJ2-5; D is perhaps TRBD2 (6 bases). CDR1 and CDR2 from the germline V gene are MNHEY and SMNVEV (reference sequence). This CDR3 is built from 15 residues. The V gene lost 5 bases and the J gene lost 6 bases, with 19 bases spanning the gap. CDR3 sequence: CASSPGAPTVKTQYF. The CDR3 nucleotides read TGTGCCAGCAGTCCGGGAGCACCGACTGTGAAGACCCAGTACTTC.

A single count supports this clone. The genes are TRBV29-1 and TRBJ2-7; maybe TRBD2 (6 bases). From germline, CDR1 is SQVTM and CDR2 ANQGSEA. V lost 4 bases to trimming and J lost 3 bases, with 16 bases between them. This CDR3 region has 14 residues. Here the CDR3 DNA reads TGCAGCGTTGTTGTTGTTAGCGGCTACTACGAGCAGTACTTC. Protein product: CSVVVVSGYYEQYF.

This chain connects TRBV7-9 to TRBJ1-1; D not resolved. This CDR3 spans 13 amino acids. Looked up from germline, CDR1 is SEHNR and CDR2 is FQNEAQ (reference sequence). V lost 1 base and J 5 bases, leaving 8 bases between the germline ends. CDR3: CASSLGAGTEAFF. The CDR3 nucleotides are TGTGCCAGCAGCTTAGGGGCGGGGACTGAAGCTTTCTTT.

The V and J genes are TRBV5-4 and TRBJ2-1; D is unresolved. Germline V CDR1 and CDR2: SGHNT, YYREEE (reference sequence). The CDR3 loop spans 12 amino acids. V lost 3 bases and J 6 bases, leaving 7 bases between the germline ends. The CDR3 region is CASSYLGNEQFF. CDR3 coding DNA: TGTGCCAGCAGCTACCTTGGCAATGAGCAGTTCTTC.

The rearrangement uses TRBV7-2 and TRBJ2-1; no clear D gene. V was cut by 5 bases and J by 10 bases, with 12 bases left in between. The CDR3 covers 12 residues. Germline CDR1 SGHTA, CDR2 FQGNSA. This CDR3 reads CASSRGRVEQFF. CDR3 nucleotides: TGTGCCAGCAGCCGAGGTCGGGTAGAGCAGTTCTTC.

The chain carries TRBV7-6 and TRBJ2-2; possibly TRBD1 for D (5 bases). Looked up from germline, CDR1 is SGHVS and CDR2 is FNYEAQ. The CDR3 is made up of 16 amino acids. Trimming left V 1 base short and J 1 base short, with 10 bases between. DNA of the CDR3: TGTGCCAGCAGCTTAGGACAGCTAGGGAACACCGGGGAGCTGTTTTTT. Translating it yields CASSLGQLGNTGELFF.

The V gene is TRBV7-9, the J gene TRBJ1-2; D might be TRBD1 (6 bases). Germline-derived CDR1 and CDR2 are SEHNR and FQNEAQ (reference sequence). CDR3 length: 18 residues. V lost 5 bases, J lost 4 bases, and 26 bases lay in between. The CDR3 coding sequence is TGTGCCAGCAGCCTATATACGATCGACAGGTCCCCGGTCTATGGCTACACCTTC. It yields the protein CASSLYTIDRSPVYGYTF.

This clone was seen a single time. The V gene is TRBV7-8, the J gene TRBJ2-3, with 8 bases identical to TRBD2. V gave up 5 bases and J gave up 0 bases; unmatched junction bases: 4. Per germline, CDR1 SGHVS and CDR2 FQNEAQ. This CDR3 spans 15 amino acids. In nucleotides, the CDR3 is TGTGCCAGCAGCACCTTAGCGGGGAGCACAGATACGCAGTATTTT. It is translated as CASSTLAGSTDTQYF.

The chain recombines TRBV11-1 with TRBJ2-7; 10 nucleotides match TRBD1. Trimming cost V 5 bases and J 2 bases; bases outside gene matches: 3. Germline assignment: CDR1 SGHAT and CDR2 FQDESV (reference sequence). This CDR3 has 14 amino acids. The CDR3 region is CASSQGQGTYEQYF. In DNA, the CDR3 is TGTGCCAGCAGCCAGGGACAGGGGACCTACGAGCAGTACTTC.

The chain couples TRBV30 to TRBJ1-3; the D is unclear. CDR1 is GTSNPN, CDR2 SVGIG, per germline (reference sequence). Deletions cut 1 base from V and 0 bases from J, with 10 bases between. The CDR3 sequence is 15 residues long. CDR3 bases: TGTGCCTGGAGTGGTAAAGGACTCTCTGGAAACACCATATATTTT. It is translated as CAWSGKGLSGNTIYF.

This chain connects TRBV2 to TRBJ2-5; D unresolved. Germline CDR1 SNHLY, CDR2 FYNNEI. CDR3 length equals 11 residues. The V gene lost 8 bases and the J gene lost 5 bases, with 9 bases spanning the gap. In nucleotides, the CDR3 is TGTGCCAGCGGATATGGCGAGACCCAGTACTTC. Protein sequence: CASGYGETQYF.

CDR3 amino acids: CASSIAGVATDTQYF. As DNA, the CDR3 is TGCGCCAGCAGCATAGCCGGAGTGGCGACAGATACGCAGTATTTT. The chain joins TRBV5-1 to TRBJ2-3; D gene ambiguous. CDR1 is SGHRS and CDR2 is YFSETQ in the germline V gene. Trimming removed 4 bases at V and 3 bases at J, with 15 bases between. The CDR3 extends over 15 amino acids.

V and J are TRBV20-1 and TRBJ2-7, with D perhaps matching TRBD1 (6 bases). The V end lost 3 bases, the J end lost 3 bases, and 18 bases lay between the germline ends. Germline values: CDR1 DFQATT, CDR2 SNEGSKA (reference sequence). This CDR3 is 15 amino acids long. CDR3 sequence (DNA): TGCAGTGCTAGTACTCCCAAACGACAGGACTACGAGCAGTACTTC. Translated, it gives CSASTPKRQDYEQYF.

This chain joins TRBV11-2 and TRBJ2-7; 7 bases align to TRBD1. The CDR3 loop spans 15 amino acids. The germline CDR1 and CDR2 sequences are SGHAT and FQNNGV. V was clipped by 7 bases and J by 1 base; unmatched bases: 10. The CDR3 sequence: CASTRTGLNSYEQYF. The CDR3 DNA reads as TGTGCCAGCACCCGGACAGGATTAAATTCCTACGAGCAGTACTTC.

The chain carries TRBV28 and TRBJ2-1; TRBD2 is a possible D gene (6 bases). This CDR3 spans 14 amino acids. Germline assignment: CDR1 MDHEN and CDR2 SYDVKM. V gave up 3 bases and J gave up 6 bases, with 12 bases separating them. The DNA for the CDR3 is TGTGCCAGCAGTTTTTTTACTAGCAGCAATGAGCAGTTCTTC. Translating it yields CASSFFTSSNEQFF.

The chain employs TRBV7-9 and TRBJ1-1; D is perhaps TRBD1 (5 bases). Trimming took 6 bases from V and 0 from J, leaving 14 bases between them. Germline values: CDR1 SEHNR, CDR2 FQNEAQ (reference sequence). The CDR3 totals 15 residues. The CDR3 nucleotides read TGTGCCAGCAGTCCTGGTCGAGGGGTGAACACTGAAGCTTTCTTT. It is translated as CASSPGRGVNTEAFF.